This T cell receptor beta chain was captured in a study of blood T cell repertoires in COVID-19. Study in general: Samples of COVID-19 (acute and convalescent) were obtained from the United States, Italy and Spain.

V dropped 6 bases and J dropped 13; count of bases not matched to a gene: 9. CDR3 length equals 13 residues. Per germline, CDR1 PRHDT and CDR2 FYEKMQ (reference sequence). TCRdb's copy holds only in-frame clones and misses some; the assay was immunoSEQ multiplex PCR. The table includes roughly 180,000 clones, approximately 81% detected once. Symptom resolution, clearance, or two negative PCRs marked the recovered donors of Cohort 3. This sequence was found in a man aged 60 to 75 who had recovered from COVID-19. What was sequenced was PBMCs or T cells enriched from blood (not recorded which). This rearrangement joins TRBV13 to TRBJ2-5, with TRBD1 matching over 12 bases. CDR3 residues: CASRGPGQGATYF. The CDR3 DNA reads as TGTGCCAGCAGGGGACCGGGACAGGGGGCTACGTACTTC.